One sample yielded the 25 T cell receptor beta chains listed below, sequenced in a study of graft-versus-host responses after intestinal transplantation (dated by TCRdb to the early 2020s). The library was generated by the immunoSEQ multiplex PCR assay. TCRdb limited this immuneACCESS table to in-frame rearrangements with V and J called. A share of clones is missing; checked studies link under half to unresolved V genes, and the rest is unexplained. A total of tens of thousands of clones appear in this sample, approximately 94% of them only once. Approximately 0.4% of the sample is in the top ten clones. These receptors are not linked to any known antigen. The label giving this sample's time point can be read as: cells obtained before transplantation from donor or recipient. The sequencing here drew on unstimulated CD4+ T cells sorted from spleen or lymph node cells, taken before transplant. These receptors originate from a human donor who was the organ donor for an intestinal transplant.

The gene calls are TRBV5-1 and TRBJ1-4; tentatively, D is TRBD1 (6 bases). Between the trimmed V and J ends, which lost 5 bases and 4 bases, there was a span of 15 bases. CDR3 length: 15 amino acids. Germline V gene sequence: CDR1 SGHRS, CDR2 YFSETQ. Here the CDR3 DNA reads TGCGCCAGCAGAAGGGGGGACTGGGATAATGAAAAACTGTTTTTT. This codes for CASRRGDWDNEKLFF.

The gene calls are TRBV27 and TRBJ2-1; 9 bases are a match to TRBD1. CDR3 size: 15 residues. Germline values: CDR1 MNHEY, CDR2 SMNVEV (reference sequence). V lost 8 bases, J lost 4 bases, and 9 bases stayed unmatched. CDR3 residues: CASRSRTGVYNEQFF. In DNA form, the CDR3 reads TGTGCCAGCCGATCTCGGACAGGGGTATACAATGAGCAGTTCTTC.

The chain's CDR3 is CASSFRGGGTDTQYF. The CDR3 nucleotides read TGTGCCAGCAGCTTTAGAGGGGGGGGAACAGATACGCAGTATTTT. The chain links TRBV7-2 to TRBJ2-3; maybe TRBD2 (7 bases). The CDR3 has 15 residues. The germline CDR1 and CDR2 sequences are SGHTA and FQGNSA. The V end was cut by 3 bases, the J end by 3 bases, with 13 bases between.

The chain couples TRBV7-2 to TRBJ1-2; D remains ambiguous. CDR1 and CDR2 from the germline V gene are SGHTA and FQGNSA. The CDR3 extends over 14 amino acids. The V end was cut by 1 base, the J end by 4 bases, with 10 bases between. Written as DNA, the CDR3 is TGTGCCAGCAGCTTAGTAGGAGAAGGCTATGGCTACACCTTC. Translation: CASSLVGEGYGYTF.

To note about this clone: The sample contains more than one DNA sequence encoding this CDR3. The gene calls are TRBV12-5 and TRBJ1-2; 7 nucleotides agree with TRBD1. The CDR3 consists of 15 residues. CDR1 LGHNT and CDR2 FRNRAP come from the germline V gene. The ends lost 6 bases at V and 3 bases at J; junction bases unmatched: 10. CDR3 in DNA: TGTGCTAGTGGCTCAACCGGAACAGGGGACTATGGCTACACCTTC. Residues: CASGSTGTGDYGYTF.

Here the CDR3 reads CASSVGPGWPQMNTEAFF. CDR3 coding DNA: TGTGCCAGCAGCGTAGGGCCAGGCTGGCCTCAAATGAACACTGAAGCTTTCTTT. The rearrangement links TRBV9 to TRBJ1-1; D is unresolved. CDR3 size: 18 residues. The germline CDR1 and CDR2 sequences are SGDLS and YYNGEE. V was shortened by 0 bases and J by 0 bases, with 18 bases between the two germline ends.

The gene calls are TRBV6-5 and TRBJ1-5; TRBD1 matches 8 bases. The CDR3 runs to 15 residues. Losses at the gene ends were 5 bases for V and 6 bases for J; bases not matched to a gene: 9. Germline V gene data show CDR1 as MNHEY and CDR2 as SVGAGI. The CDR3 region is CASSRGQAASQPQHF. In DNA form, the CDR3 reads TGTGCCAGCAGTCGGGGACAGGCGGCCTCTCAGCCCCAGCATTTT.

The CDR3 sequence: CASSEMGTVGYGYTF. In DNA, the CDR3 is TGTGCCAGCAGTGAAATGGGGACAGTGGGTTACGGCTACACCTTC. The chain has TRBV2 and TRBJ1-2; TRBD1 matches at 7 bases. The germline V gene encodes CDR1 SNHLY and CDR2 FYNNEI. The CDR3 is 15 residues long. The V gene end was trimmed by 2 bases and the J gene end by 8 bases; junction bases not matched to a gene: 11.

This chain connects TRBV19 to TRBJ2-5, with TRBD1 identical over 11 bases. The V and J ends lost 7 bases and 5 bases, in that order; junction bases with no gene match: 9. The CDR3 extends over 15 amino acids. Germline-derived CDR1 and CDR2 are LNHDA and SQIVND (reference sequence). The CDR3 region is CASNPGTGGGETQYF. The CDR3 nucleotides read TGTGCCAGTAACCCCGGGACAGGGGGTGGCGAGACCCAGTACTTC.

The CDR3 here is CASSRLNYEQYF. CDR3 DNA: TGTGCCAGCTCACGACTAAACTACGAGCAGTACTTC. V usage is TRBV18 and J usage is TRBJ2-7, with D perhaps matching TRBD2 (5 bases). CDR3 length equals 12 residues. V was shortened by 4 bases and J by 3 bases, with 7 bases between the two germline ends. CDR1 is KGHSH, CDR2 LQKENI, per germline.

V gene TRBV19 combines with J gene TRBJ1-4; tentatively, D is TRBD1 (5 bases). Germline lookup yields CDR1 LNHDA and CDR2 SQIVND (reference sequence). The CDR3 sequence is 14 residues long. Trimming left V 8 bases short and J 6 bases short, with 16 bases between. The CDR3 sequence is CASRWGVGDEKLFF. Written as DNA, the CDR3 is TGTGCCAGTCGGTGGGGGGTCGGTGATGAAAAACTGTTTTTT.

The rearrangement uses TRBV7-9 and TRBJ2-1; TRBD2 matches at 8 bases. J gave up 6 bases and V 0 bases, and 7 bases lay outside the gene matches. This CDR3 is 16 amino acids long. The germline V gene encodes CDR1 SEHNR and CDR2 FQNEAQ (reference sequence). The CDR3 DNA reads TGTGCCAGCAGCTTAGCTGTCGGGACTAGGGGCAATGAGCAGTTCTTC. The encoded protein is CASSLAVGTRGNEQFF.

The chain couples TRBV6-6 to TRBJ1-4; the D is unclear. Germline CDR1 MNHNY, CDR2 SVGAGI (reference sequence). The CDR3 covers 13 residues. The V end was cut by 0 bases, the J end by 4 bases, with 3 bases between. The CDR3 loop reads CASSYSVNEKLFF. The DNA for the CDR3 is TGTGCCAGCAGTTACTCCGTTAATGAAAAACTGTTTTTT.

This chain joins TRBV18 and TRBJ1-1; D is uncertain. This CDR3 spans 11 amino acids. Germline V gene data show CDR1 as KGHSH and CDR2 as LQKENI. The V end lost 2 bases, the J end lost 11 bases, and 9 bases lay between the germline ends. Written as DNA, the CDR3 is TGTGCCAGCTCACCAGGGGTTGAGGCTTTCTTT. It codes for CASSPGVEAFF.

V is TRBV11-2 and J is TRBJ2-7; D unresolved. Germline V gene lookup returns CDR1 SGHAT and CDR2 FQNNGV. Trimming pared 3 bases from V and 0 bases from J, leaving 12 bases between. The CDR3 is made up of 15 amino acids. The CDR3 is CASSFAGRASYEQYF. In DNA form, the CDR3 reads TGTGCCAGCAGCTTCGCCGGCAGAGCCTCCTACGAGCAGTACTTC.

V and J are TRBV7-2 and TRBJ1-3; TRBD1 might be the D (5 bases). CDR1 and CDR2 from the germline V gene are SGHTA and FQGNSA. V gave up 0 bases and J gave up 4 bases, with 7 bases separating them. The CDR3 contains 14 residues. The CDR3 loop is CASSLAPGGNTIYF. DNA for the CDR3: TGTGCCAGCAGCTTAGCCCCAGGGGGAAACACCATATATTTT.

For the CDR3, the DNA is TGTGCCAGCAGCCCCCGGGGGCGAGAGACCCAGTACTTC. Encoded protein: CASSPRGRETQYF. V and J are TRBV7-2 and TRBJ2-5; D might be TRBD1 or TRBD2, each matching 6 bases. CDR3 size: 13 residues. In germline, CDR1 is SGHTA, CDR2 FQGNSA. The germline V and J ends were trimmed by 5 bases and 4 bases, with 11 bases remaining between them. The variable domain in full, completed from reference TRBV7-2 and TRBJ2-5, reads GAGVSQSPSNKVTEKGKDVELRCDPISGHTALYWYRQSLGQGLEFLIYFQGNSAPDKSGLPSDRFSAERTGGSVSTLTIQRTQQEDSAVYLCASSPRGRETQYFGPGTRLLVL.

The genes are TRBV4-2 and TRBJ1-3, with D hard to call. V lost 4 bases and J lost 0, with 7 bases in between. This CDR3 spans 14 amino acids. The V gene's germline CDR1 is LGHNA and CDR2 YNFKEQ. The CDR3 bases are TGTGCCAGCAGCCGGGGTTTCTCTGGAAACACCATATATTTT. As protein: CASSRGFSGNTIYF.

The chain joins TRBV5-8 to TRBJ2-1, with D tentatively TRBD2 (6 bases). CDR3 length: 17 residues. Germline CDR1 is SGHTS and CDR2 is YDEGEE. V was shortened by 4 bases and J by 0 bases, with 17 bases between the two germline ends. This CDR3 reads CASSKGTSLGSYNEQFF. CDR3 nucleotides: TGTGCCAGCAGCAAAGGGACTTCCCTGGGCTCCTACAATGAGCAGTTCTTC.

This sequence joins TRBV11-2 and TRBJ2-2, with TRBD1 matching 9 bases. After removal of 5 bases from V and 7 bases from J, the junction contained 5 bases not matched to a gene. The CDR3 has 14 amino acids. Per the germline V gene, CDR1 is SGHAT and CDR2 is FQNNGV. The CDR3 bases are TGTGCCAGCAGCATGGACAGGGGTAGCGGGGAGCTGTTTTTT. It codes for CASSMDRGSGELFF.

The gene calls are TRBV7-2 and TRBJ2-1, with D perhaps being TRBD1 or TRBD2 (5 bases each). Trimming removed 5 bases from V and 6 bases from J, with 8 bases in between. CDR3 size: 12 residues. Germline V gene lookup returns CDR1 SGHTA and CDR2 FQGNSA. The CDR3, as DNA: TGTGCCAGCAGCCGAGGGGTCAATGAGCAGTTCTTC. Translated, it gives CASSRGVNEQFF.

The gene calls are TRBV21-1 and TRBJ2-3; the table assigns TRBD2, which was not confirmed against the DNA. TRBV21-1 is termed a pseudogene. The CDR3 is 19 amino acids. CDR3 in DNA: TGTGCCAGCAGCAAAAATACTAGCGGGGGCCGGGGCCTCACAGATACGCAGTATTTT. It is translated as CASSKNTSGGRGLTDTQYF.

Notes on this clone: One end of the junction fails to match germline, which may point to a read error. The chain links TRBV5-1 to TRBJ1-1; 7 bases map to TRBD1. The CDR3 length is 15 residues. Germline V gene data show CDR1 as SGHRS and CDR2 as YFSETQ. The CDR3 region is CASSLAGQGGTGAFF. As DNA, the CDR3 is TGCGCCAGCAGCTTGGCCGGGCAGGGGGGGACTGGAGCTTTCTTT.

The chain carries TRBV9 and TRBJ1-2; D not resolved. Germline assignment: CDR1 SGDLS and CDR2 YYNGEE. The CDR3 spans 14 residues. Trimming removed 0 bases at V and 2 bases at J, with 8 bases between. The CDR3 sequence: CASSVGPFNYGYTF. In DNA form, the CDR3 reads TGTGCCAGCAGCGTAGGACCCTTCAACTATGGCTACACCTTC.

The chain carries TRBV4-1 and TRBJ1-4, with 9 bases aligning to TRBD1. The CDR3 consists of 15 residues. Germline values: CDR1 MGHRA, CDR2 YSYEKL. Germline trimming cut 4 bases from V and 5 bases from J; bases unmatched to any gene: 5. The CDR3 is CASSPGTGRNEKLFF. For the CDR3, the DNA is TGCGCCAGCAGCCCTGGGACAGGGCGAAATGAAAAACTGTTTTTT.